The entry below describes one T cell receptor (beta chain). Germline V gene data show CDR1 as SGHAT and CDR2 as FQNNGV. Trimming shortened V by 2 bases and J by 9 bases, and 13 bases separated the two germline ends. CDR3 length: 14 residues. This record belongs to a study of blood T cell repertoires in COVID-19. Overall study: Sites across the United States, Italy and Spain contributed samples from acute and convalescent COVID-19. Sources were T cells, B-cell-depleted T cells, or PBMCs; the material itself was cDNA or gDNA.

Authors' analysis steps: Estimates of nucleated cell counts were drawn from the amplification of reference gene primers. Profiling relied on immunoSEQ multiplex PCR, and the TCRdb table lists in-frame clones only, not all of them. The DNA gave D and trimming, while V, J and clone size come from that table. The data show about 64,000 clones, around 86% seen once. This clonotype originated in a man aged 40-49 years with acute or convalescent COVID-19. The sequencing sample was made of peripheral blood. This chain joins TRBV11-2 and TRBJ1-4, with D tentatively TRBD1 (5 bases). The CDR3 sequence: CASSLSRESQKLFF. CDR3 nucleotides: TGTGCCAGCAGCTTAAGCAGGGAAAGCCAAAAACTGTTTTTT. The full variable domain, rest sourced from reference TRBV11-2 and TRBJ1-4, is EAGVAQSPRYKIIEKRQSVAFWCNPISGHATLYWYQQILGQGPKLLIQFQNNGVVDDSQLPKDRFSAERLKGVDSTLKIQPAKLEDSAVYLCASSLSRESQKLFFGSGTQLSVL.